The 27 T cell receptor beta chains reported below all come from one sample, sequenced in a study of blood T cell repertoires in COVID-19. The data were produced by immunoSEQ multiplex PCR, yet TCRdb's version contains in-frame clones alone and is incomplete. This table has about 250,000 clones, 86% appearing once. Sample: peripheral blood. These receptors were obtained from a woman older than 75 with COVID-19, enrolled during active disease.

CDR3 sequence: CASSFQGPYEQYF. The CDR3 bases are TGTGCCAGCAGCTTCCAGGGCCCCTACGAGCAGTACTTC. V usage is TRBV27 and J usage is TRBJ2-7; D might be TRBD1 (5 bases). The length of the CDR3 is 13 residues. The V and J ends lost 6 bases and 2 bases respectively, with 11 bases between them. Germline V gene lookup returns CDR1 MNHEY and CDR2 SMNVEV (reference sequence).

The chain recombines TRBV28 with TRBJ2-2, with TRBD1 matching 8 bases. The CDR3 has 16 residues. CDR1 and CDR2 from the germline V gene are MDHEN and SYDVKM. V gave up 5 bases and J gave up 1 base; unmatched junction bases: 6. The CDR3 DNA follows: TGTGCCAGCAGTCCCTGGACAGGGTTGAACACCGGGGAGCTGTTTTTT. It encodes CASSPWTGLNTGELFF.

The rearrangement uses TRBV6-5 and TRBJ1-2; D is undetermined. CDR1 is MNHEY and CDR2 is SVGAGI in the germline V gene. The CDR3 runs 13 residues. The V end lost 6 bases, the J end lost 2 bases, and 10 bases lay between the germline ends. The CDR3 DNA sequence: TGTGCCAGCAGCCGCGACGGGAACTATGGCTACACCTTC. It encodes CASSRDGNYGYTF.

This sequence joins TRBV29-1 and TRBJ1-5; 7 bases are a match to TRBD1. V lost 6 bases to trimming and J lost 9 bases; unmatched junction nucleotides: 8. The CDR3 length is 12 residues. Germline V gene lookup returns CDR1 SQVTM and CDR2 ANQGSEA. CDR3 DNA: TGCAGCGTCAGACAGGGTGCTGGGCCCCAGCATTTT. Translated: CSVRQGAGPQHF. The full variable domain, rest sourced from reference TRBV29-1 and TRBJ1-5, is SAVISQKPSRDICQRGTSLTIQCQVDSQVTMMFWYRQQPGQSLTLIATANQGSEATYESGFVIDKFPISRPNLTFSTLTVSNMSPEDSSIYLCSVRQGAGPQHFGDGTRLSIL.

Regarding this clone: Other DNA sequences of this sample code for an identical CDR3. This CDR3 is CASSLGDRVTEAFF. In DNA form, the CDR3 reads TGTGCCAGCAGCTTAGGGGACAGGGTTACTGAAGCTTTCTTT. This chain connects TRBV11-2 to TRBJ1-1; 9 nucleotides match TRBD1. V lost 1 base and J lost 5; bases outside the gene matches: 2. Germline values: CDR1 SGHAT, CDR2 FQNNGV. This CDR3 is 14 amino acids long.

This clone was seen a handful of times. This chain links TRBV6-2 or TRBV6-3 with TRBJ1-4; D may be TRBD1 (6 bases). Trimming pared 2 bases from V and 7 bases from J, leaving 14 bases between. CDR1 is MNHEY, CDR2 SVGEGT, per germline. There are 15 residues in the CDR3. This chain's CDR3 is CASSYAGTIFEKLFF. The CDR3, as DNA: TGTGCCAGCAGTTACGCAGGGACAATCTTTGAAAAACTGTTTTTT.

The chain combines TRBV10-3 with TRBJ2-1; 7 bases are a match to TRBD2. In germline, CDR1 is ENHRY, CDR2 SYGVKD. CDR3 length: 16 residues. Germline trimming cut 4 bases from V and 5 bases from J; bases unmatched to any gene: 11. This CDR3 is CAISVERGLSNNEQFF. The CDR3 DNA follows: TGTGCCATCAGTGTTGAGCGGGGCCTTTCTAACAATGAGCAGTTCTTC.

This chain uses TRBV19 with TRBJ1-5; D gene ambiguous. The germline CDR1 and CDR2 sequences are LNHDA and SQIVND (reference sequence). The CDR3 loop spans 13 amino acids. V was cut by 6 bases and J by 6 bases, with 12 bases left in between. DNA of the CDR3: TGTGCCAGTAGATACGGGGTGGGTCAGCCCCAGCATTTT. The encoded protein is CASRYGVGQPQHF.

The rearrangement links TRBV6-5 to TRBJ2-2; D may be TRBD2 (6 bases). The germline gives CDR1 MNHEY, CDR2 SVGAGI. V was shortened by 6 bases and J by 5 bases, with 16 bases between the two germline ends. This CDR3 comprises 15 residues. The CDR3 protein is CASSGAGLGTGELFF. The CDR3, as DNA: TGTGCCAGCAGCGGCGCGGGGCTGGGGACCGGGGAGCTGTTTTTT.

V is TRBV6-5 and J is TRBJ1-2; 7 positions agree with TRBD1. From germline, CDR1 is MNHEY and CDR2 SVGAGI. V was clipped by 3 bases and J by 7 bases; unmatched bases: 11. The CDR3 covers 15 residues. The CDR3 DNA sequence: TGTGCCAGCAGTTATAACAGGGGATTAAGTGGTGGCTACACCTTC. This codes for CASSYNRGLSGGYTF.

V is TRBV30 and J is TRBJ2-7, with a weak D call TRBD1 (6 bases). Between the trimmed V and J ends, which lost 0 bases and 2 bases, there was a span of 11 bases. The CDR3 extends over 14 amino acids. Per the germline V gene, CDR1 is GTSNPN and CDR2 is SVGIG (reference sequence). CDR3 amino acids: CAWSVGGTAYEQYF. CDR3 sequence (DNA): TGTGCCTGGAGTGTAGGGGGTACAGCCTACGAGCAGTACTTC.

The rearrangement joins TRBV28 to TRBJ1-2, with 7 bases lining up with TRBD1. Germline V CDR1 and CDR2: MDHEN, SYDVKM. The CDR3 spans 13 residues. V lost 5 bases and J lost 8; bases outside the gene matches: 8. The CDR3 nucleotides read TGTGCCAGCAGTCCAACTGACAGGGACGGCTACACCTTC. Protein product: CASSPTDRDGYTF.

The chain has TRBV7-8 and TRBJ1-2, with unresolved D. Germline values: CDR1 SGHVS, CDR2 FQNEAQ. The CDR3 sequence is 13 residues long. The germline V and J ends were trimmed by 2 bases and 8 bases, with 12 bases remaining between them. The chain's CDR3 is CASSLRNRRGYTF. CDR3 bases: TGTGCCAGCAGCTTAAGGAACCGCAGGGGCTACACCTTC.

As DNA, the CDR3 is TGTGCCAGCAGCAACCGGGACAGACACGAGCAGTACGTC. As protein: CASSNRDRHEQYV. The chain is built from TRBV21-1 and TRBJ2-7; TRBD1, as called in the table, went unchecked against the DNA. TRBV21-1 is annotated as a pseudogene. The CDR3 has 13 amino acids.

J is TRBJ2-3 and V is TRBV2; D gene uncertain. CDR1 and CDR2 from the germline V gene are SNHLY and FYNNEI. V lost 5 bases and J lost 3, with 9 bases in between. This CDR3 is 13 amino acids long. CDR3 DNA: TGTGCCAGCAGTCCCGACTGGACAGATACGCAGTATTTT. Translated: CASSPDWTDTQYF.

The chain combines TRBV6-2 or TRBV6-3 with TRBJ2-5, with D perhaps TRBD1 (5 bases). Trimming took 4 bases from V and 1 from J, leaving 7 bases between them. The CDR3 consists of 13 residues. In germline, CDR1 is MNHEY, CDR2 SVGEGT. The CDR3 sequence is CASSWTSQETQYF. The CDR3 DNA is TGTGCCAGCAGTTGGACATCCCAAGAGACCCAGTACTTC.

This clone was recorded a few times. This chain connects TRBV7-2 to TRBJ1-1; no clear D. The CDR3 runs to 14 residues. Per germline, CDR1 SGHTA and CDR2 FQGNSA. Trimming shortened V by 5 bases and J by 0 bases, and 10 bases separated the two germline ends. The CDR3 spells CASSLNRVNTEAFF. CDR3 sequence (DNA): TGTGCCAGCAGCCTCAATAGAGTGAACACTGAAGCTTTCTTT.

CDR3 region: CASTRGDATNEKLFF. In nucleotides, the CDR3 is TGTGCCAGCACCCGGGGTGACGCAACTAATGAAAAACTGTTTTTT. The chain uses TRBV19 and TRBJ1-4; D not certain. V was trimmed by 9 bases and J by 0 bases, leaving 14 bases between them. This CDR3 has 15 amino acids. Germline CDR1 LNHDA, CDR2 SQIVND (reference sequence).

V usage is TRBV6-6 and J usage is TRBJ2-3, with TRBD2 matching over 12 bases. Looked up from germline, CDR1 is MNHNY and CDR2 is SVGAGI (reference sequence). The V and J ends lost 7 bases and 7 bases, in that order; junction bases with no gene match: 9. This CDR3 comprises 15 residues. CDR3 DNA sequence: TGTGCCAGCACTAGCGGGGGGGCCGGGGGGTATACGCAGTATTTT. Protein sequence: CASTSGGAGGYTQYF.

The chain uses TRBV7-2 and TRBJ2-7; D is uncertain. The CDR3 runs to 11 residues. Between the trimmed V and J ends, which lost 5 bases and 3 bases, there was a span of 5 bases. Germline-derived CDR1 and CDR2 are SGHTA and FQGNSA. The CDR3 loop reads CASSPGYEQYF. CDR3 coding DNA: TGTGCCAGCAGCCCCGGCTACGAGCAGTACTTC.

This clone was observed once. This chain links TRBV28 with TRBJ2-1; no reliable D call. The CDR3 is made up of 11 amino acids. Trimming stripped 6 bases from V and 8 bases from J, with 8 bases between. Germline V CDR1 and CDR2: MDHEN, SYDVKM. The CDR3 DNA sequence: TGTGCCAGCAGACTCGTTGATGAGCAGTTCTTC. Its protein is CASRLVDEQFF.

CDR3 sequence reads: CASSQVDRVYEQYV. The CDR3 DNA is TGTGCCAGCAGTCAAGTCGACAGGGTATACGAGCAGTACGTC. V is TRBV28 and J is TRBJ2-7; 7 bases align to TRBD1. CDR1 and CDR2 from the germline V gene are MDHEN and SYDVKM. The CDR3 contains 14 residues. The V and J ends lost 5 bases and 4 bases, in that order; junction bases with no gene match: 8.

The rearrangement links TRBV9 to TRBJ2-3; 13 nucleotides match TRBD2. V lost 4 bases to trimming and J lost 1 base; unmatched junction nucleotides: 6. The CDR3 has 17 residues. Germline V gene data show CDR1 as SGDLS and CDR2 as YYNGEE. The DNA for the CDR3 is TGTGCCAGCAGCTCGGGACTAGCGGGGTCAGGCACAGATACGCAGTATTTT. Encoded protein: CASSSGLAGSGTDTQYF.

The chain combines TRBV25-1 with TRBJ2-2, with 12 bases aligning to TRBD1. Unmatched junction bases numbered 7, after V lost 3 bases and J lost 2 bases. Germline values: CDR1 MGHDK, CDR2 SYGVNS. The CDR3 length is 18 residues. The CDR3 DNA follows: TGTGCCAGCAGTGATCAAACCGGGACAGGGGGCAACACCGGGGAGCTGTTTTTT. It encodes CASSDQTGTGGNTGELFF.

The chain joins TRBV19 to TRBJ1-1; 8 bases match TRBD1. CDR1 and CDR2 from the germline V gene are LNHDA and SQIVND (reference sequence). J lost 6 bases, V lost 4 bases, and 4 bases had no gene match. This CDR3 is 13 amino acids long. This CDR3 reads CASSTGQGSEAFF. The CDR3 DNA is TGTGCCAGTAGTACCGGACAGGGCTCTGAAGCTTTCTTT.

This chain links TRBV2 with TRBJ1-1, with a possible D match to TRBD1 (5 bases). CDR3 length: 11 amino acids. Germline V CDR1 and CDR2: SNHLY, FYNNEI. Trimming cost V 6 bases and J 7 bases, with 9 bases left between them. CDR3 sequence reads: CASRRDFEAFF. DNA of the CDR3: TGTGCCAGCAGACGGGACTTTGAAGCTTTCTTT.

The chain uses TRBV5-1 and TRBJ2-3; 12 nucleotides agree with TRBD2. Trimming took 4 bases from V and 2 from J; bases not matched to a gene: 11. From germline, CDR1 is SGHRS and CDR2 YFSETQ. The CDR3 has 18 residues. The CDR3 DNA reads as TGCGCCAGCAGCCTCGTCACTCTAGCGGGGGGGGCCACAGATACGCAGTATTTT. Residues: CASSLVTLAGGATDTQYF.